This entry features one T cell receptor (beta chain) sequence. The data derive from a study of control samples from healthy donors and cancer patients. Germline trimming cut 4 bases from V and 2 bases from J; bases unmatched to any gene: 11. The CDR3 runs 16 residues. Germline loops: CDR1 SGHNT, CDR2 YYREEE (reference sequence). The data were produced by immunoSEQ multiplex PCR, yet TCRdb's version contains in-frame clones alone and is incomplete. The sample shows under 300,000 clones, 82% of them seen only once. The rearrangement joins TRBV5-4 to TRBJ2-7, with TRBD2 matching 8 bases. The receptor comes from a woman aged 55-75 years with lung cancer. Material for sequencing was PBMCs. CDR3 sequence reads: CASSPGGRASAYEQYF. The CDR3 nucleotides are TGTGCCAGCAGCCCGGGGGGGAGGGCGTCGGCCTACGAGCAGTACTTC.